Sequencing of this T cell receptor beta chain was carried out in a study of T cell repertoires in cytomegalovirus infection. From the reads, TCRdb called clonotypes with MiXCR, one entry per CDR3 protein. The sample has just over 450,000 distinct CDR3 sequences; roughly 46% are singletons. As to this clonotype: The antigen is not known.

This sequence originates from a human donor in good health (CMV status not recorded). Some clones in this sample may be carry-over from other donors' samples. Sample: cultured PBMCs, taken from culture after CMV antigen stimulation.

The CDR3 region has the DNA TGTGCCAGCAGTAAGAACCGGGACGCTGAAGCTTTCTTT. Protein product: CASSKNRDAEAFF. The chain carries TRBV2 and TRBJ1-1, with a possible D match to TRBD1 (5 bases). CDR1 and CDR2 from the germline V gene are SNHLY and FYNNEI. The CDR3 spans 13 residues. Trimming took 5 bases from V and 6 from J, leaving 13 bases between them.